The source of this T cell receptor (beta chain) is a study of cytomegalovirus exposure and HLA in healthy donors. Study-wide findings and caveats: The later analysis indicated that the majority of CMV-associated TCR beta chains appeared HLA-restricted.

This PCR relied on a set of 60 Vbeta primers and 13 Jbeta primers. Assay: immunoSEQ multiplex PCR; the TCRdb copy retains only in-frame clones and omits some. The table has roughly 99,000 clones, 79% seen once. About this clone itself: Its specificity is not known.

V dropped 6 bases and J dropped 6 bases, with 14 bases sitting between them. Germline-derived CDR1 and CDR2 are MNHNS and SASEGT. The CDR3 runs to 13 residues. Sequencing was performed on PBMCs. This sequence was found in a male donor in good health and CMV-seropositive. The chain couples TRBV6-1 to TRBJ1-2; D is possibly TRBD1 (5 bases). The CDR3 here is CASSLIPRDGYTF. As DNA, the CDR3 is TGTGCCAGCAGCTTAATCCCCAGGGATGGCTACACCTTC.